This T cell receptor beta chain came from a study of blood T cell repertoires in COVID-19. For the study at large: COVID-19 samples from acute and convalescent phases originated in the United States, Italy and Spain. T cells, B-cell-depleted T cells, or PBMCs provided the cDNA or gDNA that served as material.

How the authors handled the data: It was from reference gene primer amplification that nucleated cell counts were estimated. Data came from immunoSEQ multiplex PCR; TCRdb stores just in-frame clones and leaves some out. The V and J calls and clone size are taken from that table; D and trimming were inferred from the DNA. The sample holds roughly 200,000 clones, 65% to 85% seen once. Germline-derived CDR1 and CDR2 are MNHNY and SVGAGI (reference sequence). Trimming removed 2 bases from V and 4 bases from J, with 11 bases in between. The CDR3 extends over 14 amino acids. V gene TRBV6-6 combines with J gene TRBJ1-1, with no clear D. The receptor was derived from a man between 40 and 49 years old with active or convalescent COVID-19. Specimen: peripheral blood. CDR3 sequence (DNA): TGTGCCAGCAGTTACCCAGAACCAGGCACTGAAGCTTTCTTT. This translates into CASSYPEPGTEAFF.